Listed here is a single TCR beta chain. Its antigen remains unknown. The V and J ends lost 3 bases and 5 bases, in that order; junction bases with no gene match: 7. CDR3 length equals 15 residues. The V gene's germline CDR1 is MDHEN and CDR2 SYDVKM. The PCR was carried out with 60 Vbeta primers and 13 Jbeta primers. TCRdb keeps only in-frame clones here, not all; method: immunoSEQ multiplex PCR. The profile shows 100,000 to 150,000 clones, roughly 80% of them singletons. This sample is part of a study of cytomegalovirus exposure and HLA in healthy donors. On the study more broadly: Across more than 350 genotyped donors, roughly 85% landed in the Caucasian-associated ancestry cluster. Broader study findings: The availability of immune exposure information extended only to CMV serostatus. Being productive about 87% or about 30% of the time was typical of most TCR beta V segments in an earlier analysis.

The rearrangement links TRBV28 to TRBJ2-7, with TRBD1 matching over 10 bases. The sequence was collected from a man in his fifties or sixties in good health and CMV-seropositive. Sequenced material: PBMCs. The CDR3 loop reads CASSFPDRGLDEQYF. In DNA form, the CDR3 reads TGTGCCAGCAGTTTCCCAGACAGGGGGCTCGACGAGCAGTACTTC. The variable domain in full, completed from reference TRBV28 and TRBJ2-7, reads DVKVTQSSRYLVKRTGEKVFLECVQDMDHENMFWYRQDPGLGLRLIYFSYDVKMKEKGDIPEGYSVSREKKERFSLILESASTNQTSMYLCASSFPDRGLDEQYFGPGTRLTVT.